Shown below are 12 T cell receptor beta chains from a single sample sequenced in a study of PD-L1 blockade in urothelial cancer. Time point specified: peripheral blood 6 weeks after treatment start. This table comes from immunoSEQ multiplex PCR, and its TCRdb copy is limited to in-frame clones, with some not included. The sample has 50,000 or so clones, approximately 83% seen once. Here the sequenced sample was PBMCs, taken around atezolizumab (anti-PD-L1) treatment. All receptors derive from a man between 60 and 75 years old with urothelial cancer.

V and J are TRBV6-6 and TRBJ2-7; 10 bases fit TRBD1. In germline, CDR1 is MNHNY, CDR2 SVGAGI (reference sequence). V lost 7 bases, J lost 1 base, and 7 bases stayed unmatched. The CDR3 length is 15 residues. CDR3 in DNA: TGTGCCAGCACCCCAGAGGGACAGGGGTCCTACGAGCAGTACTTC. This sequence encodes CASTPEGQGSYEQYF.

This sequence joins TRBV6-5 and TRBJ2-6; TRBD1 might be the D (5 bases). CDR1 MNHEY and CDR2 SVGAGI come from the germline V gene. The V end lost 5 bases, the J end lost 3 bases, and 11 bases lay between the germline ends. This CDR3 is built from 15 residues. The CDR3 DNA is TGTGCCAGCAGTCCCCGGACAAATGGGGCCAACGTCCTGACTTTC. The encoded protein is CASSPRTNGANVLTF.

The chain uses TRBV5-8 and TRBJ1-1, with D hard to call. This CDR3 is built from 14 residues. The germline V gene encodes CDR1 SGHTS and CDR2 YDEGEE. V was pared by 3 bases and J by 1 base, with 10 bases between. In DNA form, the CDR3 reads TGTGCCAGCAGCTGGTTGACTGGGAACACTGAAGCTTTCTTT. Translation gives CASSWLTGNTEAFF. The full variable domain, with the rest looked up from reference TRBV5-8 and TRBJ1-1, is EAGVTQSPTHLIKTRGQQATLRCSPISGHTSVYWYQQALGLGLQFLLWYDEGEERNRGNFPPRFSGRQFPNYSSELNVNALELEDSALYLCASSWLTGNTEAFFGQGTRLTVV.

This clone has just a few counts. In nucleotides, the CDR3 is TGTGCCAGCGCCCGGGATTCCAGGGCTTTCTTT. Translating gives CASARDSRAFF. This chain links TRBV2 with TRBJ1-1, with unresolved D. Trimming cost V 8 bases and J 11 bases, with 15 bases left between them. This CDR3 contains 11 residues. Germline CDR1 and CDR2: SNHLY and FYNNEI.

The chain has TRBV18 and TRBJ2-5; 7 bases align to TRBD2. V trimming: 5 bases; J trimming: 2 bases; junction bases outside the gene matches: 2. The length of the CDR3 is 13 residues. The germline V gene has CDR1 KGHSH and CDR2 LQKENI. This chain's CDR3 is CASSASGQETQYF. DNA of the CDR3: TGTGCCAGCTCAGCTAGCGGTCAAGAGACCCAGTACTTC.

V gene TRBV29-1 combines with J gene TRBJ1-2; 10 bases map to TRBD1. CDR1 and CDR2 (germline): SQVTM, ANQGSEA. The CDR3 loop spans 19 amino acids. With V trimmed by 2 bases and J by 1 base, 16 bases remained unmatched. CDR3 sequence: CSVEFFPGTGADHNYGYTF. In DNA, the CDR3 is TGCAGCGTTGAATTTTTCCCCGGGACAGGGGCCGATCATAACTATGGCTACACCTTC.

This chain connects TRBV27 to TRBJ2-1; weak D call: TRBD2 (7 bases). The germline V and J ends were trimmed by 5 bases and 3 bases, with 17 bases remaining between them. In germline, CDR1 is MNHEY, CDR2 SMNVEV (reference sequence). CDR3 size: 16 residues. Here the CDR3 reads CASSPLGGRSYNEQFF. The CDR3 DNA follows: TGTGCCAGCAGTCCCCTGGGGGGGCGAAGCTACAATGAGCAGTTCTTC.

The chain couples TRBV19 to TRBJ2-4; 9 nucleotides line up with TRBD1. Per germline, CDR1 LNHDA and CDR2 SQIVND (reference sequence). J lost 1 base, V lost 7 bases, and 5 bases had no gene match. This CDR3 is 15 amino acids long. CDR3 DNA: TGTGCCAGTAAAGGGACAGGGTATGCCAAAAACATTCAGTACTTC. Residues: CASKGTGYAKNIQYF.

The rearrangement uses TRBV30 and TRBJ2-5; D is uncertain. V was clipped by 1 base and J by 5 bases, with 17 bases between them. Germline V gene sequence: CDR1 GTSNPN, CDR2 SVGIG (reference sequence). This CDR3 has 15 amino acids. Here the CDR3 reads CAWSGIPIDEETQYF. The CDR3 nucleotides read TGTGCCTGGAGTGGAATACCCATCGATGAGGAGACCCAGTACTTC.

Within the sample, this clone is medium-sized. This chain joins TRBV5-6 and TRBJ1-2; D not resolved. CDR1 SGHDT and CDR2 YYEEEE come from the germline V gene. Between the trimmed V and J ends, which lost 1 base and 5 bases, there was a span of 6 bases. This CDR3 is 12 amino acids long. CDR3 in amino acids: CASSLKTYGYTF. Written as DNA, the CDR3 is TGTGCCAGCAGCTTGAAAACTTATGGCTACACCTTC. Using reference TRBV5-6 and TRBJ1-2 for the parts outside the CDR3, the full variable domain is DAGVTQSPTHLIKTRGQQVTLRCSPKSGHDTVSWYQQALGQGPQFIFQYYEEEERQRGNFPDRFSGHQFPNYSSELNVNALLLGDSALYLCASSLKTYGYTFGSGTRLTVV.

V is TRBV5-4 and J is TRBJ2-7; 7 nucleotides agree with TRBD1. J gave up 0 bases and V 3 bases, and 3 bases lay outside the gene matches. CDR1 is SGHNT and CDR2 is YYREEE in the germline V gene (reference sequence). The CDR3 runs to 14 residues. The DNA for the CDR3 is TGTGCCAGCAGCTGGGACAGTTACTCCTACGAGCAGTACTTC. Translating it yields CASSWDSYSYEQYF.

The rearrangement joins TRBV5-5 to TRBJ1-5, with TRBD1 identical over 8 bases. The CDR3 consists of 16 residues. The V gene's germline CDR1 is SGHKS and CDR2 YYEKEE (reference sequence). With V trimmed by 0 bases and J by 5 bases, 7 bases remained unmatched. CDR3 nucleotide sequence: TGTGCCAGCAGCTTGGGTTTCGGACAGGGATATCAGCCCCAGCATTTT. Translation gives CASSLGFGQGYQPQHF.